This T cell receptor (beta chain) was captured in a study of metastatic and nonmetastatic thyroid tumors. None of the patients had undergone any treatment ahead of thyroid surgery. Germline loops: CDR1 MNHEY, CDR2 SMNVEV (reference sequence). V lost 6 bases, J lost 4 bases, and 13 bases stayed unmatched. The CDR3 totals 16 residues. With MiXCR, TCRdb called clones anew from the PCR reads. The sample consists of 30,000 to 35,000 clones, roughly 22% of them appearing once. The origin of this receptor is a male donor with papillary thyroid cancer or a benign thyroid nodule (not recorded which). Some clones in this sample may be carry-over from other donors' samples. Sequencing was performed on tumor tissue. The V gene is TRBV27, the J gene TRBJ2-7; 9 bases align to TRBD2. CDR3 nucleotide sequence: TGTGCCAGCAGCTATAGCGGGAGCCACTCTGGATACGAGCAGTACTTC. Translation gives CASSYSGSHSGYEQYF.